This TCR beta chain originates from a study of blood T cells in healthy people across ages. Deletions cut 5 bases from V and 10 bases from J, with 21 bases between. The CDR3 is 16 amino acids. Germline lookup yields CDR1 SGHTA and CDR2 FQGTGA. A second PCR, run for roughly 7 to 12 cycles, used a sample-barcoded 5' primer plus a J-beta primer mix. Using its own MiXCR run on the 5' RACE reads, TCRdb lists one record per CDR3 protein. The profile shows 800,000 to 950,000 distinct CDR3 sequences, almost 30% of them singletons. Another study also made use of these data, one on T cells of mothers and their children. Turning to that study: Unrelated mother-child pairs always had slightly, but never significantly, lower normalized overlap than related pairs.

Sequencing was carried out using blood. This clonotype was obtained from a woman between 35 and 50 years old in good health. The chain carries TRBV7-3 and TRBJ1-6; maybe TRBD1 (5 bases). For the CDR3, the DNA is TGTGCCAGCAGCCCTGCTGTGCGGGGGGTCGGATCACCCCTCCACTTT. Translating gives CASSPAVRGVGSPLHF.